This T cell receptor beta chain was profiled in a study of spatial heterogeneity in lung cancer. Described time point: sample taken at primary tumor resection. Germline CDR1 MNHEY, CDR2 SVGAGI. V dropped 0 bases and J dropped 5 bases, with 13 bases sitting between them. The CDR3 covers 15 residues. Study-wide results and caveats: Tracking of tumor mutation counts was seen in expanded intratumoral alpha and beta TCR counts.

In the library, each TCR cDNA molecule bore its own unique molecular identifier. TCRdb processed the 5' RACE reads anew with MiXCR; each CDR3 protein has one entry. The sample lists more than 15,000 distinct CDR3 sequences; more than 5% were seen once. This clonotype was detected many times. Its specificity is unknown. A library made for alpha chains picked up this beta chain off target, so its size means little. The sequencing here drew on lung tumor tissue, taken at surgery. The receptor was derived from a male donor with early-stage non-small cell lung cancer. The chain employs TRBV6-5 and TRBJ1-1; D unclear. DNA for the CDR3: TGTGCCAGCAGTTACTCAACGGGGTTGATTACTGAAGCTTTCTTT. Translated, it gives CASSYSTGLITEAFF.